This TCR beta chain was profiled in a study of PD-L1 blockade in urothelial cancer. At the level of the study: Patients had been given 0 to 3 earlier chemotherapy regimens. A median of roughly 1,500 T cells was found per tumor sample.

This clone was detected only once. Trimming took 0 bases from V and 4 from J, leaving 9 bases between them. The CDR3 is 14 amino acids. Germline-derived CDR1 and CDR2 are LNHNV and YYDKDF (reference sequence). Repertoires were generated with immunoSEQ multiplex PCR, while TCRdb's copy carries only in-frame clones and drops some. The sample has approximately 35,000 clones, just over 35% seen once. This TCR was recovered from a man between 60 and 70 years old with urothelial cancer. The source material was tumor tissue, sampled before atezolizumab (anti-PD-L1) treatment. The chain combines TRBV15 with TRBJ1-1; TRBD1 is a possible D gene (6 bases). CDR3 nucleotide sequence: TGTGCCACCAGCAGAGATCAGGACAGCACTGAAGCTTTCTTT. Amino acid sequence: CATSRDQDSTEAFF.